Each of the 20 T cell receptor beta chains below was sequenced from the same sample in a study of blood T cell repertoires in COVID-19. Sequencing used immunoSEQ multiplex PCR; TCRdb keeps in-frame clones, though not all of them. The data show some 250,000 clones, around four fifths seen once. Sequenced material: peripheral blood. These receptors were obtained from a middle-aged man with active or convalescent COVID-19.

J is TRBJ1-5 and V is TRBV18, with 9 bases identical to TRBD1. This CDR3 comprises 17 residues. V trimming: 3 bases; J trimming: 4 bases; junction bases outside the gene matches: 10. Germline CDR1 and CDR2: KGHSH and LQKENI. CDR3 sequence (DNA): TGTGCCAGCTCACCGGGGACCGGGACAGGGTTTAATCAGCCCCAGCATTTT. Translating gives CASSPGTGTGFNQPQHF.

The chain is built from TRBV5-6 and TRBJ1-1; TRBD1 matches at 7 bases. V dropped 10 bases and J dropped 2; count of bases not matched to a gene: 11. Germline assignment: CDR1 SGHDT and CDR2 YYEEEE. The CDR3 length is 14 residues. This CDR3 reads CASKAGTVNTEAFF. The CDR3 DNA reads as TGTGCCTCCAAAGCCGGGACAGTCAACACTGAAGCTTTCTTT.

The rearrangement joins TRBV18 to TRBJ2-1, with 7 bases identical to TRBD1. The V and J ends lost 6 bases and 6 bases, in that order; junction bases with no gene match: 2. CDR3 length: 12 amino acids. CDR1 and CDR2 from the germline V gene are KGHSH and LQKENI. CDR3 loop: CASSAGGNEQFF. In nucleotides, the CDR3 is TGTGCCAGCTCGGCAGGGGGCAATGAGCAGTTCTTC.

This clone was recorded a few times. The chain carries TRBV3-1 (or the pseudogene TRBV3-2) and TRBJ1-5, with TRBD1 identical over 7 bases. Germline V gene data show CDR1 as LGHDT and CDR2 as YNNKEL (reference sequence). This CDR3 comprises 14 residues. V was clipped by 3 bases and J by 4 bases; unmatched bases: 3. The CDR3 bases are TGTGCCAGCAGCCAGACAGGGCTAAATCAGCCCCAGCATTTT. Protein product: CASSQTGLNQPQHF.

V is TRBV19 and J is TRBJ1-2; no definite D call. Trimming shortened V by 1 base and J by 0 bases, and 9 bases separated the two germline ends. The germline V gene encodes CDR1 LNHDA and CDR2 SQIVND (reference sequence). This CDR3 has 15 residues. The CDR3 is CASSIGRTTNYGYTF. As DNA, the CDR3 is TGTGCCAGTAGTATAGGGAGAACTACTAACTATGGCTACACCTTC.

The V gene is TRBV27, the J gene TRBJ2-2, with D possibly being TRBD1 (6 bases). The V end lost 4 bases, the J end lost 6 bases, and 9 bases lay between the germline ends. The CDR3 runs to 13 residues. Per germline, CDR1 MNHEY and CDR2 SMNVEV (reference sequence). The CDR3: CASSYRVSGELFF. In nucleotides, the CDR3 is TGTGCCAGCAGTTACAGGGTGTCCGGGGAGCTGTTTTTT.

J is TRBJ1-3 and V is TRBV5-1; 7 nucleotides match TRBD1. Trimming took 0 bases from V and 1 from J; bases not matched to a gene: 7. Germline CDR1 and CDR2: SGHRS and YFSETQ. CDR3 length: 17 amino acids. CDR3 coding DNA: TGCGCCAGCAGCTTGGTTCCAGGGGGAGTTTCTGGAAACACCATATATTTT. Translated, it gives CASSLVPGGVSGNTIYF.

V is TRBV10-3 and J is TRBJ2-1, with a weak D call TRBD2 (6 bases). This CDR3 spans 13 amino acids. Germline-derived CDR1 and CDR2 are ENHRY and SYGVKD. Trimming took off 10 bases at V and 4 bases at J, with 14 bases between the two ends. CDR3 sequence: CATLASEYNEQFF. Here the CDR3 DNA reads TGTGCCACTCTAGCGTCTGAATACAATGAGCAGTTCTTC.

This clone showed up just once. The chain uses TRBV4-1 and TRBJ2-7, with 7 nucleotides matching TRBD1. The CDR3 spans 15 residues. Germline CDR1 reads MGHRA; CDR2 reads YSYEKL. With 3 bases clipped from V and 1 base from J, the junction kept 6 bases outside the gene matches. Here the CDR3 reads CASSHSDRPSYEQYF. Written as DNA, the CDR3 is TGCGCCAGCAGCCATTCGGACAGGCCTTCCTACGAGCAGTACTTC.

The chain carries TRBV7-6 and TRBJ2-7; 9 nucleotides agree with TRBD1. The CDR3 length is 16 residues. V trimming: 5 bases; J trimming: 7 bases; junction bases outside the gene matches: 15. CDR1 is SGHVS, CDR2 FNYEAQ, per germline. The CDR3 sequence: CASSAVGGTGSMEQYF. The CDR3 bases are TGTGCCAGCAGCGCTGTAGGGGGGACAGGGTCTATGGAGCAGTACTTC.

CDR3 in DNA: TGTGCCAGCAGCCCAGAGGGACAGGGGGCGAACACTGAAGCTTTCTTT. The encoded protein is CASSPEGQGANTEAFF. The genes are TRBV7-2 and TRBJ1-1, with 12 bases lining up with TRBD1. V trimming: 5 bases; J trimming: 1 base; junction bases outside the gene matches: 5. The CDR3 has 16 residues. CDR1 and CDR2 from the germline V gene are SGHTA and FQGNSA.

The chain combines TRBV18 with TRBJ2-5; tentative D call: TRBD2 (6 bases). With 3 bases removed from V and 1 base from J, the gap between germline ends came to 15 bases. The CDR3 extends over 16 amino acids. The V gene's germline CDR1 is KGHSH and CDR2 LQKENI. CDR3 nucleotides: TGTGCCAGCTCACCTCGGAGGGGAGATCCCCAAGAGACCCAGTACTTC. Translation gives CASSPRRGDPQETQYF.

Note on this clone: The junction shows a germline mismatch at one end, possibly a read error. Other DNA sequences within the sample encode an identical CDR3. The CDR3 DNA sequence: TGCAGCGTTGAATATCAGGGGAGTCTACCTGAAGCTTTTTTT. Protein sequence: CSVEYQGSLPEAFF. The chain links TRBV29-1 to TRBJ1-1; D is perhaps TRBD1 (6 bases). CDR1 SQVTM and CDR2 ANQGSEA come from the germline V gene. The CDR3 length is 14 residues.

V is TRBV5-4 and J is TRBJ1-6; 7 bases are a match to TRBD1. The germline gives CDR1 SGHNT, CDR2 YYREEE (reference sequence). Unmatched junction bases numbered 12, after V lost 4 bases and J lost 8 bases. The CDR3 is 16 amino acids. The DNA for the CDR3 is TGTGCCAGCAGCGCAAGTCAGGGGGGAGCATATTCACCCCTCCACTTT. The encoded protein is CASSASQGGAYSPLHF.

CDR3 amino acids: CASSLDGGITEAFF. CDR3 DNA: TGTGCCAGCAGCTTGGATGGGGGGATCACTGAAGCTTTCTTT. The chain employs TRBV5-4 and TRBJ1-1, with TRBD1 as a possible D gene (5 bases). V shed 0 bases and J shed 4 bases, with 10 bases lying between them. CDR1 and CDR2 from the germline V gene are SGHNT and YYREEE (reference sequence). The CDR3 runs 14 residues.

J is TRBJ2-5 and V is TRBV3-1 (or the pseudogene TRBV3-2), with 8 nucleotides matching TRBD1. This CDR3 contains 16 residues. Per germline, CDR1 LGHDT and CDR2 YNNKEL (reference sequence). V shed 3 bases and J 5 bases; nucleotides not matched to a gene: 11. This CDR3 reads CASSHPLRTGLETQYF. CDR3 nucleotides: TGTGCCAGCAGCCACCCATTGAGGACAGGGCTGGAGACCCAGTACTTC.

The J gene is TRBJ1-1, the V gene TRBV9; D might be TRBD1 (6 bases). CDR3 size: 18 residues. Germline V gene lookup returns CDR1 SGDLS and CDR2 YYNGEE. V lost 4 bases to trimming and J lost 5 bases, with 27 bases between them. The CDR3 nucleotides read TGTGCCAGCAGCCTTCGAGGGGCCGAACCCCATAGGGGGACTGAAGCTTTCTTT. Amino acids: CASSLRGAEPHRGTEAFF.

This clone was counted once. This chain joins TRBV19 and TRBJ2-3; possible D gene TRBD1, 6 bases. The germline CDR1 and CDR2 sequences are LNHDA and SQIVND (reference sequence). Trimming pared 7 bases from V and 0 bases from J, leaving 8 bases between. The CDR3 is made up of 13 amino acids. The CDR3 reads CASKDSSTDTQYF. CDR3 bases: TGTGCCAGTAAGGACAGTAGCACAGATACGCAGTATTTT.

Written as DNA, the CDR3 is TGTGCCAGCAGCAACCGACAGGGATGGGCTGAGCAGTTCTTC. The encoded protein is CASSNRQGWAEQFF. The chain has TRBV7-8 and TRBJ2-1, with TRBD1 identical over 7 bases. The V gene end was trimmed by 5 bases and the J gene end by 9 bases; junction bases not matched to a gene: 10. The CDR3 has 14 amino acids. CDR1 SGHVS and CDR2 FQNEAQ come from the germline V gene.

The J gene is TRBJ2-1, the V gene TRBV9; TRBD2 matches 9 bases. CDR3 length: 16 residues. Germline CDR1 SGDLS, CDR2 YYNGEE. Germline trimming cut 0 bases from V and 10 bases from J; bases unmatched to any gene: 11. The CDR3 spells CASSVAGASGTGEQFF. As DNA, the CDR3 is TGTGCCAGCAGCGTAGCTGGGGCTAGCGGGACCGGGGAGCAGTTCTTC.